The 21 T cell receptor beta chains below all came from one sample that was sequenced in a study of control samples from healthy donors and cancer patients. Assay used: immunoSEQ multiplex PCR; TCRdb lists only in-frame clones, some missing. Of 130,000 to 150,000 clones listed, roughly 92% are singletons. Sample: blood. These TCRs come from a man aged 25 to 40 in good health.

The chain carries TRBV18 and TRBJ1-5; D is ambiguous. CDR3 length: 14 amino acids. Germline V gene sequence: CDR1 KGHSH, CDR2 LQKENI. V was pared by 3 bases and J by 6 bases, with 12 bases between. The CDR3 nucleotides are TGTGCCAGCTCACCTCAGAGAGTAGGTCAGCCCCAGCATTTT. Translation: CASSPQRVGQPQHF.

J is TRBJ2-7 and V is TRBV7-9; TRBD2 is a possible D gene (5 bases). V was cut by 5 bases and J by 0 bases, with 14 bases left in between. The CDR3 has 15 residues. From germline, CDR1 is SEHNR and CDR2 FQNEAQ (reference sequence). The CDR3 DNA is TGTGCCAGCAGCCCCCCAGCGGATCACTCCTACGAGCAGTACTTC. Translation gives CASSPPADHSYEQYF.

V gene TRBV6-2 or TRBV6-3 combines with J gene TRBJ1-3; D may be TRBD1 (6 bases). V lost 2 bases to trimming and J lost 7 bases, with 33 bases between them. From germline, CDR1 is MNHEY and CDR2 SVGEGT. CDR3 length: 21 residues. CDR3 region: CASSYGQVAVALSTTGNTIYF. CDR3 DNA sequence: TGTGCCAGCAGTTACGGTCAGGTCGCAGTCGCTCTTTCCACCACAGGGAACACCATATATTTT.

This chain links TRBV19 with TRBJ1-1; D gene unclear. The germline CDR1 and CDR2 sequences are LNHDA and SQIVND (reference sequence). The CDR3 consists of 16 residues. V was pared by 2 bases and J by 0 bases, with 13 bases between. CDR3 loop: CASSIRAPEMNTEAFF. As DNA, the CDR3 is TGTGCCAGTAGTATAAGGGCACCCGAAATGAACACTGAAGCTTTCTTT.

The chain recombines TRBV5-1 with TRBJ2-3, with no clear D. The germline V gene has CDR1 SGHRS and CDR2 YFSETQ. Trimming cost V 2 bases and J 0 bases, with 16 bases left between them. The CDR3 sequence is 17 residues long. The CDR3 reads CASSLIRHIPSTDTQYF. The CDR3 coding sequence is TGCGCCAGCAGCTTAATAAGACACATCCCAAGCACAGATACGCAGTATTTT.

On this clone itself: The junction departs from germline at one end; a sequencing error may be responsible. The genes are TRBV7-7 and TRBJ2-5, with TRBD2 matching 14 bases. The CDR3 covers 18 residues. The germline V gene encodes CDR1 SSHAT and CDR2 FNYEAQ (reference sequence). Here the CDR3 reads CASSLAGPGLAGEETQYF. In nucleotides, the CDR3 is TGTGCTAGCAGCTTAGCGGGTCCGGGACTAGCGGGAGAAGAGACCCAGTACTTC.

CDR3 region: CASSLAGAVDTQYF. The CDR3 DNA reads TGTGCCAGCAGTTTAGCAGGGGCGGTAGATACGCAGTATTTT. V is TRBV28 and J is TRBJ2-3; tentative D call: TRBD1 (6 bases). The CDR3 totals 14 residues. Germline lookup yields CDR1 MDHEN and CDR2 SYDVKM. V lost 2 bases to trimming and J lost 5 bases, with 11 bases between them.

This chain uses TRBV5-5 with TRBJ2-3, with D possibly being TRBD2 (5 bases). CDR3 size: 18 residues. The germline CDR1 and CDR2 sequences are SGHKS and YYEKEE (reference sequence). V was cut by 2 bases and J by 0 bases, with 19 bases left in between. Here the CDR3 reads CASSFTRGSGRSTDTQYF. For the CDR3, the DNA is TGTGCCAGCAGCTTCACCCGGGGTTCCGGTCGTAGCACAGATACGCAGTATTTT.

The DNA of the CDR3 is TGTGCCACCAGCAGAGATAGGGGGGCGGTGGTCACTGAAGCTTTCTTT. Its protein is CATSRDRGAVVTEAFF. The rearrangement links TRBV15 to TRBJ1-1; TRBD1 might be the D (6 bases). V lost 0 bases to trimming and J lost 4 bases, with 15 bases between them. The CDR3 extends over 16 amino acids. CDR1 is LNHNV and CDR2 is YYDKDF in the germline V gene (reference sequence).

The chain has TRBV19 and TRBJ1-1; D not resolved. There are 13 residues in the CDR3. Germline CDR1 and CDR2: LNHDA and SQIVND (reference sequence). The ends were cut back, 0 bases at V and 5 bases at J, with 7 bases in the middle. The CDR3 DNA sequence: TGTGCCAGTAGTATAGAGGGGAGGACTGAAGCTTTCTTT. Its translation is CASSIEGRTEAFF. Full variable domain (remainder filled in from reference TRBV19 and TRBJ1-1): DGGITQSPKYLFRKEGQNVTLSCEQNLNHDAMYWYRQDPGQGLRLIYYSQIVNDFQKGDIAEGYSVSREKKESFPLTVTSAQKNPTAFYLCASSIEGRTEAFFGQGTRLTVV.

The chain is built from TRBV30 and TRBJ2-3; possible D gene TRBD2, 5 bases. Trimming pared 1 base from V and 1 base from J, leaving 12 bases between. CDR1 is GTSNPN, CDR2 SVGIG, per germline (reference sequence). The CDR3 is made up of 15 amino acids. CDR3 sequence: CAWSELVWGTDTQYF. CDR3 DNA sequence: TGTGCCTGGAGTGAACTAGTTTGGGGCACAGATACGCAGTATTTT.

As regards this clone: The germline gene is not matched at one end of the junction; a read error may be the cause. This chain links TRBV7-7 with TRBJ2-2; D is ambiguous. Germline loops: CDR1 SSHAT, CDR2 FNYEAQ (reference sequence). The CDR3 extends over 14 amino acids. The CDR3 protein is CASSLLGNTGELFF. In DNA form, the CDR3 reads TGTGCTAGCAGCTTGTTAGGGAACACCGGGGAGCTGTTTTTT.

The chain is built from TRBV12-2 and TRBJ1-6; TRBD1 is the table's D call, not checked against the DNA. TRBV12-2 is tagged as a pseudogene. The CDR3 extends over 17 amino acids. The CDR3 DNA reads TGTGCAAGTCGCCTACACCCGGACAGGGGTTTGAATTCACCCCTCCACTTT. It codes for CASRLHPDRGLNSPLHF.

The CDR3 sequence: CASSLDYGEQFF. CDR3 nucleotide sequence: TGTGCCAGCAGCTTAGATTATGGTGAGCAGTTCTTC. The V call is TRBV7-9, the J call TRBJ2-1; D not resolved. Per germline, CDR1 SEHNR and CDR2 FQNEAQ (reference sequence). This CDR3 is 12 amino acids long. V lost 1 base and J 9 bases, leaving 7 bases between the germline ends.

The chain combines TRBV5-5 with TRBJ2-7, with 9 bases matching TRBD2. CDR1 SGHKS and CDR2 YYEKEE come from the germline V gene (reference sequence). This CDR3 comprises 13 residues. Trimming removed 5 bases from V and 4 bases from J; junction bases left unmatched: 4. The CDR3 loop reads CASSASGKYEQYF. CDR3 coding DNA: TGTGCCAGCAGTGCTAGCGGGAAATACGAGCAGTACTTC.

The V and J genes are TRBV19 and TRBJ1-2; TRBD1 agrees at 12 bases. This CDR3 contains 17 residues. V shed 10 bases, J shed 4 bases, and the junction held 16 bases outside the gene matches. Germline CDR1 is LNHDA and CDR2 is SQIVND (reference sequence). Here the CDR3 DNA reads TGTGCCACCAGGGACAGGGGGCCCCTTACGGGACTCTATGGCTACACCTTC. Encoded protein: CATRDRGPLTGLYGYTF. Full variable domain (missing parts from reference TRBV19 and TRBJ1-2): DGGITQSPKYLFRKEGQNVTLSCEQNLNHDAMYWYRQDPGQGLRLIYYSQIVNDFQKGDIAEGYSVSREKKESFPLTVTSAQKNPTAFYLCATRDRGPLTGLYGYTFGSGTRLTVV.

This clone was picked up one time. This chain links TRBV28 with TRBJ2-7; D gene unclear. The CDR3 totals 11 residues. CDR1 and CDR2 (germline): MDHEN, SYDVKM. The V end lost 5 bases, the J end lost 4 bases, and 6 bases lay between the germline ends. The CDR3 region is CASSLNYEQYF. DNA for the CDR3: TGTGCCAGCAGTCTCAATTACGAGCAGTACTTC.

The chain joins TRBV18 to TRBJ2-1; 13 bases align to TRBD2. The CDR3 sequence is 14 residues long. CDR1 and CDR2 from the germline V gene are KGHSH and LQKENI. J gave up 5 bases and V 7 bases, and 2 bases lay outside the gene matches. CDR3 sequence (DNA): TGTGCCAGCTGGGGACTAGCGGGAAACAATGAGCAGTTCTTC. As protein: CASWGLAGNNEQFF.

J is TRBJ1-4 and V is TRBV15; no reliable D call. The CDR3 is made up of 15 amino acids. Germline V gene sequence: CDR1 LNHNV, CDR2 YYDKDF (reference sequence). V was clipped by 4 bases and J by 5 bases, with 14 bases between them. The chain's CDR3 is CATSKNISPNEKLFF. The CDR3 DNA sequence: TGTGCCACCAGCAAAAACATATCGCCGAATGAAAAACTGTTTTTT.

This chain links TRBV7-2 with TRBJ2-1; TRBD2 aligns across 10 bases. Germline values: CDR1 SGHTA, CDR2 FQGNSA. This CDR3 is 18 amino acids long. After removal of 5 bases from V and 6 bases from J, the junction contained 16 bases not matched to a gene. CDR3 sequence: CASSQRSRPSGSSNEQFF. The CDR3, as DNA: TGTGCCAGCAGCCAGCGATCACGACCTAGCGGGAGTAGCAATGAGCAGTTCTTC.

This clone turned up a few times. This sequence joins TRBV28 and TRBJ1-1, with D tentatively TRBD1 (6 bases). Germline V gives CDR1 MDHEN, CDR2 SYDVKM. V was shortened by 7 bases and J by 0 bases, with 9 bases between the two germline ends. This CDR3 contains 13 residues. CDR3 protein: CASIRGLNTEAFF. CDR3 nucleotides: TGTGCCAGCATACGGGGGCTGAACACTGAAGCTTTCTTT.